The 5 T cell receptor beta chains below come from one sample, sequenced in a study of blood T cell repertoires in COVID-19. TCRdb's table, derived via immunoSEQ multiplex PCR, lists solely in-frame clones and lacks some. This sample has some 220,000 clones; roughly 85% occur once, and the top ten carry about 5.1%. The material sequenced was peripheral blood. These receptors were obtained from a man in his forties or fifties with COVID-19, enrolled during active disease.

The rearrangement joins TRBV29-1 to TRBJ1-2; 9 bases align to TRBD1. The germline V gene encodes CDR1 SQVTM and CDR2 ANQGSEA. The CDR3 length is 11 residues. V lost 6 bases, J lost 6 bases, and 2 bases stayed unmatched. In nucleotides, the CDR3 is TGCAGCGTAGGGACAGGGAATGGCTACACCTTC. Translation gives CSVGTGNGYTF.

The chain has TRBV30 and TRBJ2-1, with 9 bases fitting TRBD2. This CDR3 comprises 15 residues. Germline V gene sequence: CDR1 GTSNPN, CDR2 SVGIG (reference sequence). V was clipped by 0 bases and J by 5 bases; unmatched bases: 5. The CDR3 region has the DNA TGTGCCTGGAGTGTAAGTCTAGCGGGGAACAATGAGCAGTTCTTC. Translating it yields CAWSVSLAGNNEQFF.

This chain links TRBV25-1 with TRBJ2-7; 7 positions agree with TRBD1. CDR3 length equals 14 residues. Germline CDR1 MGHDK, CDR2 SYGVNS. V lost 6 bases to trimming and J lost 5 bases; unmatched junction nucleotides: 10. CDR3 sequence reads: CASRETGLRNEQYF. The CDR3 DNA reads TGTGCCAGCAGAGAGACAGGGCTGAGGAACGAGCAGTACTTC.

The rearrangement uses TRBV5-1 and TRBJ2-7; 8 nucleotides agree with TRBD1. CDR3 size: 13 residues. The trim removed 2 bases at V and 6 bases at J, leaving 4 bases unmatched. Germline-derived CDR1 and CDR2 are SGHRS and YFSETQ. The CDR3 reads CASSFSGGSEQYF. The CDR3 DNA sequence: TGCGCCAGCAGCTTCTCAGGGGGCAGCGAGCAGTACTTC.

The chain links TRBV10-3 to TRBJ2-1; a weak D match, TRBD1 (6 bases). This CDR3 has 12 residues. V lost 5 bases and J lost 9, with 11 bases in between. Germline CDR1 is ENHRY and CDR2 is SYGVKD. CDR3 DNA: TGTGCCATCAGTCCTAGGGACATTGAGCAGTTCTTC. Translation: CAISPRDIEQFF.